This TCR beta chain was recorded in a study of blood T cell repertoires in COVID-19. Study context: Samples came from the United States, Italy and Spain, spanning acute and convalescent COVID-19.

In the study's own analysis: Estimated nucleated cell counts came from reference gene primer amplification. This table comes from immunoSEQ multiplex PCR, and its TCRdb copy is limited to in-frame clones, with some not included. The V and J calls and clone size were taken over from that table, and D and trimming were inferred from the DNA. The sample records 55,000 to 65,000 clones, approximately 75% being singletons. With 0 bases removed from V and 0 bases from J, the gap between germline ends came to 12 bases. CDR3 length: 17 amino acids. CDR1 is PRHDT, CDR2 FYEKMQ, per germline (reference sequence). Patients of the Seattle cohort, enrolled during active infection, were followed longitudinally.

The specimen was peripheral blood. The chain couples TRBV13 to TRBJ1-3, with TRBD1 as a possible D gene (5 bases). This TCR was recovered from a man aged 55 to 70 with COVID-19, enrolled during active disease. The CDR3 DNA sequence: TGTGCCAGCAGCTTAGGGCAGGGTGCCTCCTCTGGAAACACCATATATTTT. Its translation: CASSLGQGASSGNTIYF.